This T cell receptor beta chain emerged from a study of blood T cell repertoires in COVID-19 (dated by TCRdb to 2020 to 2022). Study-level background: The collaborator samples originated in the United States, Italy and Spain and spanned the acute and convalescent phases of COVID-19. The material from the prospective study consisted of cDNA or gDNA derived from T cells, B-cell-depleted T cells, or PBMCs. Subjects who had been exposed to COVID-19, were actively infected with it, or had recovered from it provided the deeply sampled blood TCRbeta repertoires that made up the dataset. The repertoires were released in a freely available public database meant as a resource for research on the immune response to SARS-CoV-2. Samples came from the ongoing ImmuneRACE study (first 160 participants) plus 1,254 subjects from 6 global collaborators. The sample metadata nearly always contained a de-identified subject ID, COVID-19 status, age in years and sex. Where HLA class I and class II types were available, the types were taken from metadata supplied by the sample provider, not from assay-based typing.

Whole blood was collected in K2EDTA tubes by collaborating institutions according to the institutions' own protocols. Collaborator samples were shipped for TCRbeta analysis as frozen whole blood, isolated PBMCs, or DNA extracted from either sample type. The CDR3 starts with the cysteine, ends with the phenylalanine, and has 19 residues. Left in the record is the CDR3 DNA by itself, 57 bases read in frame from the first base. The V end gives up 5 bases and the J end 2 bases, leaving 19 bases in the junction not matched to a gene. From a lookup of the germline V gene, CDR1 and CDR2 are SGHTA and FQGTGA. TCRbeta CDR3 regions were amplified from genomic DNA using the immunoSEQ Assay, a bias-controlled multiplex PCR. For the original study's pipeline: Within the assay, amplification of reference gene primers was used to estimate how many nucleated cells each sample contained. To quantify the absolute abundance of each unique TCRbeta CDR3 rearrangement, sequence reads were collapsed and filtered. For each sample, productive Simpson clonality was calculated as the square root of Simpson's diversity index across productive rearrangements. TCRdb's version of the immuneACCESS table is confined to in-frame rearrangements and falls short of the full clone set. An unresolved V gene accounts for under half of the shortfall where checked; the remainder is of unknown origin. Clonal size and the V and J genes are those of that table, whereas D and trimming came from the DNA. This sample comprises around 140,000 clones, about 85% of them detected only once. The ten largest clones capture 2.6% of the sample.

Comments on this clone: Its antigen is currently not known. Per-base quality was not reported, and no clone a single base away is much larger than it.

Results and caveats for the whole study, not just this receptor: The amount of clinical and demographic metadata varied by source and participant and was provided uncurated.

The chain was built from TRBV7-3 and TRBJ2-5; 8 bases in between match TRBD1. The clonotype originates from a human donor with acute or convalescent COVID-19. The donor label of this sample is uncertain. Material: peripheral blood. The CDR3 protein is CASSVGPPRQGNSQETQYF. The sequenced DNA: TGTGCCAGCAGCGTAGGGCCTCCAAGACAGGGGAACTCACAAGAGACCCAGTACTTC.